Included here is one T cell receptor (beta chain) sequence, with context. This record comes from a study of blood T cell repertoires in COVID-19. Across the study: Samples taken during acute and convalescent COVID-19 were collected in the United States, Italy and Spain. Sources were T cells, B-cell-depleted T cells, or PBMCs; the material itself was cDNA or gDNA.

Per the study methods: Amplification with reference gene primers provided the estimates of nucleated cell counts. Using immunoSEQ multiplex PCR, the repertoire was profiled, and TCRdb retains in-frame clones only, with some absent. Clone size and V and J calls were adopted from that table, with D and trimming inferred from the DNA. The data show 310,000 or so clones, 87% seen once. Germline assignment: CDR1 KGHSH and CDR2 LQKENI. This CDR3 contains 13 residues. The V end lost 3 bases, the J end lost 3 bases, and 8 bases lay between the germline ends. Enrolled through a virtual design, the participants were between roughly 18 and 100 years of age and came from approximately 25 US areas.

The source of this sequence is a woman aged 18-29 years who had recovered from COVID-19. The V and J genes are TRBV18 and TRBJ1-1; D is unresolved. Source material: PBMCs or T cells enriched from blood (not recorded which). CDR3 protein: CASSPGKDTEAFF. In nucleotides, the CDR3 is TGTGCCAGCTCACCGGGCAAAGACACTGAAGCTTTCTTT.